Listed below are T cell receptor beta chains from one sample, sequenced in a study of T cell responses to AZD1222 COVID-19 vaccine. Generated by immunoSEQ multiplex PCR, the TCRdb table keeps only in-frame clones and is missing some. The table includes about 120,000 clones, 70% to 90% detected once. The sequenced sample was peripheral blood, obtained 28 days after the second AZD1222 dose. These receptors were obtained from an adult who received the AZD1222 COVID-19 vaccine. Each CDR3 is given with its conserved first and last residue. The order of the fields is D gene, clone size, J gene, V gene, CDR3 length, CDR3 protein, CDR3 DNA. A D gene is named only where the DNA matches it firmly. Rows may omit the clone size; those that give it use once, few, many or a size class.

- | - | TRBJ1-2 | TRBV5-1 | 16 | CASSLGQGSVNYGYTF | TGCGCCAGCAGCTTGGGGCAGGGCTCAGTTAACTATGGCTACACCTTC
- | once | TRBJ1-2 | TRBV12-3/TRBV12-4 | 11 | CASSLGYGYTF | TGTGCCAGCAGTTTGGGCTATGGCTACACCTTC
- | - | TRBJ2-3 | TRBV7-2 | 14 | CASSHDGGTDTQYF | TGTGCCAGCAGCCATGACGGGGGCACAGATACGCAGTATTTT
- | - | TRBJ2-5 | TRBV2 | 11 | CASSAGETQYF | TGTGCCAGCAGTGCGGGAGAGACCCAGTACTTC
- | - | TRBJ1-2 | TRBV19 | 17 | CASSSSIGLTGGYGYTF | TGTGCCAGTAGTTCCTCAATTGGACTCACAGGAGGCTATGGCTACACCTTC
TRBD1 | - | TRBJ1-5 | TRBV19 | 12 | CASRQGYLPQHF | TGTGCCAGCAGACAGGGGTACCTGCCCCAGCATTTT
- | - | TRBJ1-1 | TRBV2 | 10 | CASTHTEAFF | TGTGCCAGCACTCACACTGAAGCTTTCTTT
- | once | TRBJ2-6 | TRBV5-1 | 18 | CASSFRARSSSGANVLTF | TGCGCCAGCAGCTTTAGGGCCCGATCTAGCTCTGGGGCCAACGTCCTGACTTTC
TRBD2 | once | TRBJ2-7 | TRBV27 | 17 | CASSPNRLAGAPYEQYF | TGTGCCAGCAGTCCTAACCGACTAGCGGGAGCCCCCTACGAGCAGTACTTC
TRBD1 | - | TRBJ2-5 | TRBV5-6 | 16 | CASSQAGTGAQETQYF | TGTGCCAGCAGCCAAGCCGGGACAGGGGCCCAAGAGACCCAGTACTTC
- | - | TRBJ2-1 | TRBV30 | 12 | CAWSVFRNEQFF | TGTGCCTGGAGTGTATTCCGCAATGAGCAGTTCTTC
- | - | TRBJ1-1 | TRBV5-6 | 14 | CASSLWTPNTEAFF | TGTGCCAGCAGCTTGTGGACACCGAACACTGAAGCTTTCTTT
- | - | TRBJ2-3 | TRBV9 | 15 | CASSVAGGGTDTQYF | TGTGCCAGCAGCGTAGCTGGCGGGGGCACAGATACGCAGTATTTT
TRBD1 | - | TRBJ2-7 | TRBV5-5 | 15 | CASSSRTGVPYEQYF | TGTGCCAGCAGCTCAAGGACAGGGGTTCCCTACGAGCAGTACTTC
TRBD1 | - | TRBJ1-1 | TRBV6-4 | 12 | CASSDRTGMAFF | TGTGCCAGCAGTGACCGGACAGGGATGGCTTTCTTT
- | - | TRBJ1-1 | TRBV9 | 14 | CASSVLPGGTEAFF | TGTGCCAGCAGCGTCCTCCCGGGGGGGACTGAAGCTTTCTTT
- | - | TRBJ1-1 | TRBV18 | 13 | CASSLLENTEAFF | TGTGCCAGCTCACTATTAGAGAACACTGAAGCTTTCTTT
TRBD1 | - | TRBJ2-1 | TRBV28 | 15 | CASRTGTGGFNEQFF | TGTGCCAGCAGAACAGGGACAGGTGGTTTCAATGAGCAGTTCTTC
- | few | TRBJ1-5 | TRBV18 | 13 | CASSDSPNQPQHF | TGTGCCAGCTCCGACAGTCCCAATCAGCCCCAGCATTTT
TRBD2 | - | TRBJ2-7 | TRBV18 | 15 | CASSPLAGGATEQYF | TGTGCCAGCTCACCGTTAGCGGGTGGGGCAACCGAGCAGTACTTC
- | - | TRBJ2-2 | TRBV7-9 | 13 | CASSRWGTGELFF | TGTGCCAGCAGCCGATGGGGGACCGGGGAGCTGTTTTTT
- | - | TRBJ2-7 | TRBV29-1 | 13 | CSVRETARYEQYF | TGCAGCGTTCGGGAGACAGCTCGCTACGAGCAGTACTTC